A single sample gave rise to the 20 T cell receptor beta chains below, sequenced in a study of blood T cell repertoires in COVID-19. Measured with immunoSEQ multiplex PCR; TCRdb has only the in-frame clones, and not every one. The repertoire consists of 200,000 to 250,000 clones, with 65% to 85% occurring once and the leading ten covering 4%. Sample: peripheral blood. Source of these receptors: a woman aged 40 to 50 with active or convalescent COVID-19.

The gene calls are TRBV6-5 and TRBJ2-3, with D perhaps TRBD2 (6 bases). The CDR3 consists of 15 residues. V was clipped by 7 bases and J by 0 bases, with 14 bases between them. Germline CDR1 reads MNHEY; CDR2 reads SVGAGI. CDR3 residues: CASMEGSGSTDTQYF. The CDR3 bases are TGTGCCAGCATGGAGGGTAGCGGAAGCACAGATACGCAGTATTTT.

About this clone: Just one base apart from a much larger clone, this may be a read error. V and J are TRBV7-6 and TRBJ2-2; 10 bases map to TRBD2. The CDR3 has 15 residues. V trimming: 2 bases; J trimming: 3 bases; junction bases outside the gene matches: 0. The germline V gene encodes CDR1 SGHVS and CDR2 FNYEAQ. The CDR3 here is CASSLSGGDTGELFF. The DNA for the CDR3 is TGTGCCAGCAGCTTAAGCGGGGGGGACACCGGGGAGCTGTTTTTT.

This clone was seen at least ten times. This sequence joins TRBV19 and TRBJ2-3; tentatively, D is TRBD2 (5 bases). The length of the CDR3 is 14 residues. Trimming shortened V by 4 bases and J by 4 bases, and 12 bases separated the two germline ends. The V gene's germline CDR1 is LNHDA and CDR2 SQIVND (reference sequence). Written as DNA, the CDR3 is TGTGCCAGTAGTACCCCTGGACTGGCAGATACGCAGTATTTT. This codes for CASSTPGLADTQYF.

Here the CDR3 DNA reads TGTGCCAGCGGCGGGGGGAGGGACACTGAAGCTTTCTTT. Translation gives CASGGGRDTEAFF. The rearrangement links TRBV2 to TRBJ1-1; TRBD1 might be the D (5 bases). CDR1 is SNHLY, CDR2 FYNNEI, per germline. This CDR3 has 13 amino acids. V lost 8 bases and J 3 bases, leaving 13 bases between the germline ends.

About this clone itself: At one end, the junction sequence differs from germline, possibly due to a read error. The chain links TRBV5-6 to TRBJ2-5, with D hard to call. CDR1 is SGHDT and CDR2 is YYEEEE in the germline V gene. This CDR3 is built from 16 residues. The DNA of the CDR3 is TGTGCCAGCAGCGGATTCGCAGGCATACTTCAAGAGAGCCAGTACTTC. Its protein product is CASSGFAGILQESQYF.

This chain links TRBV5-1 with TRBJ2-3; 8 bases fit TRBD2. The CDR3 runs 16 residues. Germline CDR1 is SGHRS and CDR2 is YFSETQ. Trimming removed 3 bases from V and 1 base from J; junction bases left unmatched: 7. CDR3 sequence reads: CASSYLAGGGTDTQYF. In DNA form, the CDR3 reads TGCGCCAGCAGCTACCTTGCGGGGGGAGGCACAGATACGCAGTATTTT.

This clone was found once. The chain is built from TRBV6-6 and TRBJ2-5, with 7 positions matching TRBD2. V gave up 5 bases and J gave up 4 bases; unmatched junction bases: 10. CDR1 is MNHNY, CDR2 SVGAGI, per germline (reference sequence). The CDR3 totals 15 residues. The CDR3 bases are TGTGCCAGCAGTCCCCATGCGGTAGCGGGAGAGACCCAGTACTTC. Translating gives CASSPHAVAGETQYF.

The chain has TRBV10-2 and TRBJ1-1; 7 positions agree with TRBD1. V trimming: 7 bases; J trimming: 1 base; junction bases outside the gene matches: 6. The length of the CDR3 is 14 residues. Germline-derived CDR1 and CDR2 are WSHSY and SAAADI. The CDR3 DNA follows: TGCGCCAGCACCACCCGGACAGGGAACACTGAAGCTTTCTTT. It encodes CASTTRTGNTEAFF.

J is TRBJ2-7 and V is TRBV6-6; 11 nucleotides agree with TRBD2. The V gene end was trimmed by 5 bases and the J gene end by 9 bases; junction bases not matched to a gene: 12. This CDR3 contains 15 residues. Germline V gene lookup returns CDR1 MNHNY and CDR2 SVGAGI (reference sequence). DNA for the CDR3: TGTGCCAGCAGTCAGACTAGCGGGGTCAATTCGGGGCAGTACTTC. It translates to CASSQTSGVNSGQYF.

The rearrangement joins TRBV5-1 to TRBJ1-6, with D maybe TRBD1 (5 bases). The germline V and J ends were trimmed by 0 bases and 9 bases, with 13 bases remaining between them. The length of the CDR3 is 15 residues. Germline values: CDR1 SGHRS, CDR2 YFSETQ. The chain's CDR3 is CASSLDRPGVSPLHF. The CDR3 DNA sequence: TGCGCCAGCAGCTTGGACAGGCCGGGGGTTTCACCCCTCCACTTT.

The J gene is TRBJ1-1, the V gene TRBV5-1; D gene uncertain. CDR3 length equals 14 residues. Germline CDR1 reads SGHRS; CDR2 reads YFSETQ. V was clipped by 3 bases and J by 1 base, with 10 bases between them. The CDR3 bases are TGCGCCAGCAGCTCGCGACAACCGAACACTGAAGCTTTCTTT. Translating gives CASSSRQPNTEAFF.

This clone was detected only a few times. This chain connects TRBV30 to TRBJ1-2; TRBD1 matches 9 bases. This CDR3 is built from 15 residues. V lost 1 base, J lost 4 bases, and 7 bases stayed unmatched. Germline CDR1 and CDR2: GTSNPN and SVGIG (reference sequence). The DNA for the CDR3 is TGTGCCTGGAGTGGTACAGGGGGCGATGGCTATGGCTACACCTTC. This gives the protein CAWSGTGGDGYGYTF.

This chain joins TRBV18 and TRBJ2-2; 8 nucleotides match TRBD1. Trimming cost V 4 bases and J 0 bases; bases outside gene matches: 7. Germline CDR1 KGHSH, CDR2 LQKENI. The CDR3 totals 17 residues. As DNA, the CDR3 is TGTGCCAGCTCACTACAACAGGGGGTGGCGAACACCGGGGAGCTGTTTTTT. Residues: CASSLQQGVANTGELFF.

Remarks on this clone: The identical CDR3 is also encoded by other nucleotide sequences in the sample. This chain connects TRBV10-2 to TRBJ2-2; 10 bases fit TRBD1. The V gene's germline CDR1 is WSHSY and CDR2 SAAADI. V lost 3 bases, J lost 4 bases, and 5 bases stayed unmatched. This CDR3 is built from 16 residues. DNA for the CDR3: TGCGCCAGCAGTGAATCTCGGGACAGGGGCACCGGGGAGCTGTTTTTT. It codes for CASSESRDRGTGELFF.

This clone showed up just once. The V call is TRBV27, the J call TRBJ1-2, with a weak D call TRBD1 (5 bases). The CDR3 consists of 14 residues. Germline CDR1 MNHEY, CDR2 SMNVEV (reference sequence). Deletions cut 6 bases from V and 8 bases from J, with 19 bases between. The DNA of the CDR3 is TGTGCCAGCAGCTTTGGACAAAATCTATGGGGCTACACCTTC. This codes for CASSFGQNLWGYTF.

The gene calls are TRBV9 and TRBJ2-6; D is unresolved. From germline, CDR1 is SGDLS and CDR2 YYNGEE. V shed 0 bases and J shed 2 bases, with 3 bases lying between them. This CDR3 region has 14 residues. The CDR3 DNA reads as TGTGCCAGCAGCGTAGTAACTGGGGCCAACGTCCTGACTTTC. Its protein is CASSVVTGANVLTF.

The chain has TRBV6-5 and TRBJ2-1; 8 bases align to TRBD2. Losses at the gene ends were 8 bases for V and 7 bases for J; bases not matched to a gene: 10. Looked up from germline, CDR1 is MNHEY and CDR2 is SVGAGI. The CDR3 extends over 14 amino acids. DNA of the CDR3: TGTGCCAGCTACGGACTAGCATTGTTGAATGAGCAGTTCTTC. The encoded protein is CASYGLALLNEQFF.

Ten or more counts support this clone. This chain uses TRBV6-1 with TRBJ1-2; the D gene is possibly TRBD1 (5 bases). The CDR3 has 15 amino acids. Germline CDR1 and CDR2: MNHNS and SASEGT. V gave up 3 bases and J gave up 4 bases, with 15 bases separating them. The CDR3 nucleotides read TGTGCCAGCAGTGAGGGGGGGTATGGTGCCTATGGCTACACCTTC. It is translated as CASSEGGYGAYGYTF.

This clone was observed a single time. The chain uses TRBV30 and TRBJ1-2, with D possibly being TRBD1 (5 bases). The CDR3 loop spans 13 amino acids. CDR1 and CDR2 (germline): GTSNPN, SVGIG (reference sequence). Trimming took off 5 bases at V and 8 bases at J, with 18 bases between the two ends. The CDR3 DNA follows: TGTGCCTGGGGTGGATGGGGGGTAGGAGGCTACACCTTC. This translates into CAWGGWGVGGYTF.

This clone was seen a single time. This sequence joins TRBV6-5 and TRBJ2-7; D is unresolved. Per germline, CDR1 MNHEY and CDR2 SVGAGI. This CDR3 is built from 11 residues. V was cut by 6 bases and J by 4 bases, with 7 bases left in between. The CDR3, as DNA: TGTGCCAGCAGGGTCGGGTACGAGCAGTACGTC. This translates into CASRVGYEQYV.